The clone carrying this TCR beta chain was found a few times. The antigen remains undetermined. Every bit of the isolated RNA underwent reverse transcription, so sequencing read expressed TCRB transcripts. Produced via immunoSEQ multiplex PCR; TCRdb's table is partial and in-frame only. This sample carries about 40,000 clones, around 49% of them seen once, and the ten largest clones take more than 0.65%. These data come from a study of beta chain features in type 1 diabetes. About the research overall: The patients were much like the healthy donors in age, gender and cell yields.

General observations from the study: PCR might preferentially amplify shorter templates, equally in patients and controls. Relative to healthy donors, patients appeared to have naive, central memory and Treg TCRB repertoires that were more similar.

There was one heparinised blood draw per donor, averaging approximately 120 mL. The CDR3 spans 16 residues. Germline lookup yields CDR1 MNHEY and CDR2 SMNVEV (reference sequence). Germline trimming cut 4 bases from V and 5 bases from J; bases unmatched to any gene: 11. This chain joins TRBV27 and TRBJ2-3, with 8 bases aligning to TRBD1. The sequence was obtained from a woman aged 18-30 years in good health. Source material: central memory CD4+ T cells from blood. CDR3: CASSSTRGRMGDTQYF. CDR3 sequence (DNA): TGTGCCAGCAGTTCTACCAGGGGGCGGATGGGAGATACGCAGTATTTT.